This T cell receptor beta chain derives from a study of shared clonotypes between healthy human individuals. Study-wide findings and caveats: It was the few donors that limited the genetic and exposure-history diversity represented.

Deep level was the assay's run setting. Libraries were prepared by immunoSEQ multiplex PCR; TCRdb keeps only in-frame clonotypes and omits some of them. The sample has about 480,000 clones, more than 65% seen once. Points on this clone: What it recognizes is unknown.

The V gene lost 5 bases and the J gene lost 0 bases, with 13 bases spanning the gap. CDR3 size: 15 residues. CDR1 is SGHRS and CDR2 is YFSETQ in the germline V gene. The material sequenced was PBMCs. The TCR was taken from a woman in her thirties or forties in good health. Some clones in this sample may be carry-over from other donors' samples. The chain is built from TRBV5-1 and TRBJ2-3; perhaps TRBD2 as D (6 bases). The CDR3 protein is CASRYTGVSTDTQYF. The CDR3 DNA reads TGCGCCAGCAGGTATACGGGAGTTAGCACAGATACGCAGTATTTT.